This T cell receptor beta chain was obtained from a study of blood T cells in healthy people across ages. Total RNA, at least 5 micrograms per sample, was extracted from PBMCs. Together with a sample-barcoded 5' primer, a J-beta primer mix was included in a second PCR lasting about 7 to 11 cycles. Each TCR beta cDNA got a 12-nucleotide random molecular identifier. TCRdb analysed the 5' RACE reads with MiXCR anew, one entry per CDR3 protein. Among about 1.6 million distinct CDR3 sequences listed, about 32% were seen once. The study's findings and limits: Strong correlation linked observed beta diversity and percent naive T cells. Aged donors had fewer naive CD4+ cells and lower diversity than long-lived donors.

Details on this clonotype: Its cognate antigen is unknown.

The CDR3 consists of 14 residues. In germline, CDR1 is DFQATT, CDR2 SNEGSKA (reference sequence). The germline V and J ends were trimmed by 3 bases and 7 bases, with 18 bases remaining between them. Material for sequencing was blood. This TCR derives from a woman aged 25-40 years in good health. This chain uses TRBV20-1 with TRBJ1-2, with D possibly matching TRBD1 (5 bases). The CDR3, as DNA: TGCAGTGCTAGTGGAGGGGCTAATATCGGTGGCTACACCTTC. This codes for CSASGGANIGGYTF.